These T cell receptor beta chains were read from a single sample in a study of cytomegalovirus exposure and HLA in healthy donors. The data were produced by immunoSEQ multiplex PCR, yet TCRdb's version contains in-frame clones alone and is incomplete. The table has roughly 77,000 clones, roughly 94% seen once. Sequences were obtained from PBMCs. The source of these receptors is a woman aged 18-30 years in good health and CMV-seronegative. The CDR3 runs from the conserved cysteine through the conserved F or W. The D gene is left open where the match is weak. Clone size is given for some rows only: seen once, a few or many times, or a class if the clone is expanded.

v_call,clone_size,j_call,d_call,cdr3_nt,cdr3_aa
TRBV5-4,once,TRBJ2-4,TRBD2,TGTGCCAGCAGCTCGGTAGCGGGAGGGATCAAAAACATTCAGTACTTC,CASSSVAGGIKNIQYF
TRBV18,NA,TRBJ2-1,NA,TGTGCCAGCTCACCATTGGCGGGGAGCAATGAGCAGTTCTTC,CASSPLAGSNEQFF
TRBV7-9,NA,TRBJ2-1,NA,TGTGCCAGCAGCTCCCCCGACAGTAGCTCCTACAATGAGCAGTTCTTC,CASSSPDSSSYNEQFF
TRBV28,NA,TRBJ1-2,TRBD1,TGTGCCAGCAGGACAGGGCCTAACTATGGCTACACCTTC,CASRTGPNYGYTF
TRBV14,NA,TRBJ1-1,NA,TGTGCCAGCAGCCTACCCGGGTCGCTTAACACTGAAGCTTTCTTT,CASSLPGSLNTEAFF
TRBV28,NA,TRBJ2-3,NA,TGTGCCAGCAGCCCCAGGGGAGGGGATACGCAGTATTTT,CASSPRGGDTQYF
TRBV29-1,NA,TRBJ2-5,NA,TGCAGCGGCACTCGACTAGTTGGAGAGACCCAGTACTTC,CSGTRLVGETQYF
TRBV5-1,NA,TRBJ1-2,TRBD1,TGCGCCAGCAGCTCCGGGACAGGGGGCTACGGGGGTGGCTACACCTTC,CASSSGTGGYGGGYTF
TRBV9,NA,TRBJ1-1,NA,TGTGCCAGCAGCCCGCACCGGGATAACACTGAAGCTTTCTTT,CASSPHRDNTEAFF
TRBV6-1,NA,TRBJ2-3,TRBD2,TGTGCCAGCAGTGAGTGGGGGGGATGGGGACCAGATACGCAGTATTTT,CASSEWGGWGPDTQYF
TRBV4-3,NA,TRBJ1-2,NA,TGCGCCAGCAGCCCGGCCCTAAGGACAGCAAACTATGGCTACACCTTC,CASSPALRTANYGYTF
TRBV27,NA,TRBJ1-5,TRBD1,TGTGCCAGCAGTTTAATGGGGACAGCGCAGCCCCAGCATTTT,CASSLMGTAQPQHF